These 26 T cell receptor beta chains were sequenced from one sample in a study of cytomegalovirus exposure and HLA in healthy donors. The study ran its PCR with 60 Vbeta and 13 Jbeta primers. Repertoires were generated with immunoSEQ multiplex PCR, while TCRdb's copy carries only in-frame clones and drops some. The sample has around 160,000 clones; roughly 80% are singletons. The sample taken for sequencing was PBMCs. The receptors come from a woman in her thirties or forties in good health and CMV-seropositive.

The J gene is TRBJ2-5, the V gene TRBV2, with 8 positions matching TRBD1. The DNA end is a closer match to TRBJ2-7, so the J assignment may be wrong. The germline gives CDR1 SNHLY, CDR2 FYNNEI. The CDR3 sequence is 16 residues long. CDR3 loop: CASTRNDQFRGPEQYF. The CDR3, as DNA: TGTGCCAGCACCAGAAACGACCAATTCAGGGGGCCCGAGCAGTACTTC.

The rearrangement uses TRBV6-5 and TRBJ2-3; no definite D call. V was cut by 7 bases and J by 4 bases, with 18 bases left in between. The CDR3 runs 15 residues. Germline V CDR1 and CDR2: MNHEY, SVGAGI. The CDR3 region is CASTPRANLADTQYF. The CDR3 coding sequence is TGTGCCAGCACCCCGAGAGCTAACTTAGCAGATACGCAGTATTTT.

This clone was seen more than once but under ten times. This chain links TRBV5-4 with TRBJ2-7; 7 positions agree with TRBD1. The CDR3 is 14 amino acids. Germline CDR1 reads SGHNT; CDR2 reads YYREEE (reference sequence). Germline trimming cut 4 bases from V and 5 bases from J; bases unmatched to any gene: 9. The DNA of the CDR3 is TGTGCCAGCAGCCCGACGACAGGGTCCCACGAGCAGTACTTC. Translation: CASSPTTGSHEQYF.

As to this clone: One junction end does not reproduce the germline sequence, and a read error may be involved. The chain couples TRBV7-9 to TRBJ1-1; 7 bases fit TRBD1. CDR1 is SEHNR, CDR2 FQNEAQ, per germline (reference sequence). CDR3 size: 16 residues. The CDR3 nucleotides read TGTTCCAGCAGCTTAGTCAATTCAGGGGGGAACACTGAAGCTTTCTTT. It codes for CSSSLVNSGGNTEAFF.

This chain links TRBV9 with TRBJ2-5; a weak D match, TRBD1 (7 bases). This CDR3 contains 16 residues. Trimming removed 0 bases at V and 5 bases at J, with 17 bases between. The germline V gene encodes CDR1 SGDLS and CDR2 YYNGEE. The CDR3 DNA is TGTGCCAGCAGCGTAGCCCCAGGGGGGAAGTCGGAGACCCAGTACTTC. Translation: CASSVAPGGKSETQYF. The entire variable domain, with the rest obtained from reference TRBV9 and TRBJ2-5, is as follows: DSGVTQTPKHLITATGQRVTLRCSPRSGDLSVYWYQQSLDQGLQFLIQYYNGEERAKGNILERFSAQQFPDLHSELNLSSLELGDSALYFCASSVAPGGKSETQYFGPGTRLLVL.

This sequence joins TRBV9 and TRBJ1-2, with TRBD1 matching 8 bases. V lost 0 bases and J lost 5; bases outside the gene matches: 6. The germline gives CDR1 SGDLS, CDR2 YYNGEE. This CDR3 has 15 amino acids. CDR3: CASSVGSGGAYGYTF. The CDR3 DNA follows: TGTGCCAGCAGCGTAGGTTCAGGGGGCGCTTATGGCTACACCTTC.

J is TRBJ1-2 and V is TRBV27, with D tentatively TRBD1 (5 bases). This CDR3 is built from 14 residues. V gave up 2 bases and J gave up 8 bases, with 15 bases separating them. CDR1 and CDR2 (germline): MNHEY, SMNVEV (reference sequence). The CDR3: CASSLGATLGGYTF. In DNA form, the CDR3 reads TGTGCCAGCAGTTTAGGGGCCACTCTGGGCGGCTACACCTTC.

The CDR3 coding sequence is TGTGCCAGCAGTGTACGGGGGGCCTCCACTGAAGCTTTCTTT. It yields the protein CASSVRGASTEAFF. This chain uses TRBV6-5 with TRBJ1-1; D possibly corresponds to TRBD1 (6 bases). V lost 5 bases to trimming and J lost 4 bases, with 14 bases between them. Germline V gives CDR1 MNHEY, CDR2 SVGAGI. This CDR3 contains 14 residues.

The CDR3 reads CASSIGALPGETQYF. The CDR3, as DNA: TGTGCCAGTAGTATAGGAGCCCTCCCAGGGGAGACCCAGTACTTC. V gene TRBV19 combines with J gene TRBJ2-5, with TRBD1 as a possible D gene (5 bases). Germline V gene sequence: CDR1 LNHDA, CDR2 SQIVND (reference sequence). V shed 1 base and J shed 5 bases, with 14 bases lying between them. The CDR3 consists of 15 residues. Based on the CDR3 plus reference TRBV19 and TRBJ2-5, the full variable domain is DGGITQSPKYLFRKEGQNVTLSCEQNLNHDAMYWYRQDPGQGLRLIYYSQIVNDFQKGDIAEGYSVSREKKESFPLTVTSAQKNPTAFYLCASSIGALPGETQYFGPGTRLLVL.

The V gene is TRBV2, the J gene TRBJ2-2; 11 bases align to TRBD1. CDR1 and CDR2 from the germline V gene are SNHLY and FYNNEI. J lost 7 bases, V lost 6 bases, and 7 bases had no gene match. CDR3 length: 15 amino acids. CDR3 DNA sequence: TGTGCCAGCAGCCCGGACAGGGGGCTTAACGGGGAGCTGTTTTTT. Amino acids: CASSPDRGLNGELFF.

V gene TRBV28 combines with J gene TRBJ2-4; D gene uncertain. The V end lost 6 bases, the J end lost 1 base, and 10 bases lay between the germline ends. The CDR3 spans 14 residues. Germline-derived CDR1 and CDR2 are MDHEN and SYDVKM. The chain's CDR3 is CASSAAGAKNIQYF. The CDR3 coding sequence is TGTGCCAGCAGCGCCGCCGGGGCCAAAAACATTCAGTACTTC.

The V and J genes are TRBV2 and TRBJ1-4; 7 nucleotides line up with TRBD1. CDR3 length: 14 residues. Trimming at V came to 5 bases and at J to 3 bases, leaving 3 bases not matched to a gene. Germline CDR1 SNHLY, CDR2 FYNNEI. In DNA, the CDR3 is TGTGCCAGCAGTCGACAGGGCCCTAATGAAAAACTGTTTTTT. Translated: CASSRQGPNEKLFF.

This chain joins TRBV2 and TRBJ2-5, with a tentative D call TRBD1 (5 bases). The end of the DNA aligns better with TRBJ2-7, so the J call may be wrong. The CDR3 contains 14 residues. Germline CDR1 SNHLY, CDR2 FYNNEI. The CDR3, as DNA: TGTGCCACCGCACTCAGGGTCTCTTCTTACGAGCAGTACTTC. Translated: CATALRVSSYEQYF.

The chain has TRBV7-9 and TRBJ2-5, with D perhaps TRBD1 (6 bases). The J call may not be correct, given that the DNA end is closer to TRBJ2-7. Germline assignment: CDR1 SEHNR and CDR2 FQNEAQ (reference sequence). The CDR3 spans 13 residues. The CDR3 sequence: CASSSDRSYEQYF. Written as DNA, the CDR3 is TGTGCCAGCAGCTCGGACAGATCCTACGAGCAGTACTTC.

The chain joins TRBV6-5 to TRBJ2-3; a possible D gene is TRBD1 (5 bases). This CDR3 spans 13 amino acids. Per germline, CDR1 MNHEY and CDR2 SVGAGI. V dropped 7 bases and J dropped 1 base, with 9 bases sitting between them. CDR3 sequence: CASTLGGTDTQYF. In DNA, the CDR3 is TGTGCCAGCACCCTAGGGGGCACAGATACGCAGTATTTT.

This clone was recorded a few times. The gene calls are TRBV30 and TRBJ2-7; D gene uncertain. Germline V lookup: CDR1 GTSNPN, CDR2 SVGIG (reference sequence). This CDR3 contains 15 residues. V was shortened by 2 bases and J by 0 bases, with 14 bases between the two germline ends. The CDR3 protein is CAWSNPGVSSYEQYF. CDR3 DNA: TGTGCCTGGAGTAACCCCGGAGTCAGCTCCTACGAGCAGTACTTC. Drawing the rest from reference TRBV30 and TRBJ2-7, the complete variable domain is SQTIHQWPATLVQPVGSPLSLECTVEGTSNPNLYWYRQAAGRGLQLLFYSVGIGQISSEVPQNLSASRPQDRQFILSSKKLLLSDSGFYLCAWSNPGVSSYEQYFGPGTRLTVT.

V is TRBV11-2 and J is TRBJ1-4; D is unresolved. Germline-derived CDR1 and CDR2 are SGHAT and FQNNGV. V lost 7 bases to trimming and J lost 0 bases, with 12 bases between them. CDR3 length: 15 amino acids. As DNA, the CDR3 is TGTGCCAGCACCCCTGACTGGACAACTAATGAAAAACTGTTTTTT. It yields the protein CASTPDWTTNEKLFF.

The chain has TRBV19 and TRBJ1-5; 8 bases map to TRBD1. The CDR3 is 14 residues long. With V trimmed by 7 bases and J by 7 bases, 9 bases remained unmatched. CDR1 and CDR2 from the germline V gene are LNHDA and SQIVND (reference sequence). As DNA, the CDR3 is TGTGCCAGTACCGGACAGGGAGAGAGGCAGCCCCAGCATTTT. Translating gives CASTGQGERQPQHF.

V usage is TRBV11-2 and J usage is TRBJ2-5, with 11 nucleotides matching TRBD2. In germline, CDR1 is SGHAT, CDR2 FQNNGV. The CDR3 runs to 14 residues. Trimming took 5 bases from V and 5 from J; bases not matched to a gene: 4. CDR3 residues: CASSPSGGLETQYF. CDR3 in DNA: TGTGCCAGCAGCCCTAGCGGGGGGCTCGAGACCCAGTACTTC.

This chain joins TRBV7-6 and TRBJ2-7, with TRBD1 identical over 8 bases. V gave up 1 base and J gave up 7 bases; unmatched junction bases: 6. The V gene's germline CDR1 is SGHVS and CDR2 FNYEAQ. The CDR3 spans 14 residues. The CDR3 loop is CASSLGTGTREQYF. DNA of the CDR3: TGTGCCAGCAGCTTAGGGACAGGGACAAGGGAGCAGTACTTC.

The chain employs TRBV7-2 and TRBJ1-6, with D unclear. V lost 5 bases to trimming and J lost 6 bases, with 14 bases between them. CDR1 SGHTA and CDR2 FQGNSA come from the germline V gene. The CDR3 spans 15 residues. CDR3 residues: CASSPWASPNSPLHF. The CDR3 region has the DNA TGTGCCAGCAGCCCCTGGGCCAGCCCTAATTCACCCCTCCACTTT.

This sequence joins TRBV5-4 and TRBJ2-1; TRBD1 might be the D (5 bases). Germline V gene data show CDR1 as SGHNT and CDR2 as YYREEE (reference sequence). The CDR3 length is 17 residues. The V end was cut by 2 bases, the J end by 3 bases, with 18 bases between. In DNA form, the CDR3 reads TGTGCCAGCAGCTTAACGTCACAGGCCTTCCGCTACAATGAGCAGTTCTTC. Protein: CASSLTSQAFRYNEQFF.

The genes are TRBV30 and TRBJ2-5, with 10 positions matching TRBD2. Germline V CDR1 and CDR2: GTSNPN, SVGIG (reference sequence). The trim removed 8 bases at V and 6 bases at J, leaving 15 bases unmatched. This CDR3 contains 15 residues. CDR3 DNA sequence: TGTGCCCTGCGAGCGGGGGGGCTTATCGGAAAGACCCAGTACTTC. Its protein product is CALRAGGLIGKTQYF.

On this clone: The junction and the germline gene differ at one end; a read error may be behind it. The rearrangement joins TRBV7-9 to TRBJ2-5; perhaps TRBD2 as D (6 bases). The CDR3 length is 10 residues. Per germline, CDR1 SEHNR and CDR2 FQNEAQ (reference sequence). This CDR3 reads CASSSGLEDF. Here the CDR3 DNA reads TGTGCCAGCAGCTCGGGACTGGAGGACTTC.

This chain uses TRBV7-9 with TRBJ1-1; perhaps TRBD1 as D (6 bases). The germline gives CDR1 SEHNR, CDR2 FQNEAQ (reference sequence). Trimming stripped 4 bases from V and 1 base from J, with 13 bases between. The CDR3 runs to 15 residues. For the CDR3, the DNA is TGTGCCAGCAGCTCTCCGGGACACAGGAACACTGAAGCTTTCTTT. Its translation: CASSSPGHRNTEAFF.

The chain couples TRBV6-1 to TRBJ1-6; D is perhaps TRBD1 (6 bases). The CDR3 has 14 residues. Germline V gene lookup returns CDR1 MNHNS and CDR2 SASEGT. V lost 3 bases and J lost 9, with 12 bases in between. The CDR3 here is CASSDAGRGSPLHF. The CDR3 DNA is TGTGCCAGCAGTGACGCAGGCAGGGGTTCACCCCTCCACTTT.